Shown below are 17 T cell receptor beta chains from a single sample sequenced in a study of a mutant IDH1 vaccine in newly diagnosed glioma. These receptors are not linked to any known antigen. The time point: week 23, last vaccination. Vaccine doses each comprised 300 ug of mutant IDH1 20-mer peptide, with topical imiquimod. Clones were sequenced by immunoSEQ multiplex PCR, and TCRdb holds only the in-frame ones, with some missing. The sample has 50,000 to 70,000 clones; 81% are singletons. This specimen was PBMCs, taken from a glioma patient whose treatment included an IDH1 peptide vaccine. The source of these receptors is a woman in her thirties or forties with glioma. Some clones in this sample may be carry-over from other donors' samples.

The chain couples TRBV7-2 to TRBJ2-7; 7 bases are shared with TRBD1. The CDR3 is 13 residues long. V lost 5 bases and J lost 4; bases outside the gene matches: 5. CDR1 is SGHTA, CDR2 FQGNSA, per germline. The CDR3 region has the DNA TGTGCCAGCAGCATAAACAGGGGTTACGAGCAGTACTTC. It encodes CASSINRGYEQYF. Filled out from reference TRBV7-2 and TRBJ2-7, the complete variable domain reads GAGVSQSPSNKVTEKGKDVELRCDPISGHTALYWYRQSLGQGLEFLIYFQGNSAPDKSGLPSDRFSAERTGGSVSTLTIQRTQQEDSAVYLCASSINRGYEQYFGPGTRLTVT.

As DNA, the CDR3 is TGTGCCAGCAGTGGACAGCGGGGCGTTAAGGATACGCAGTATTTT. It yields the protein CASSGQRGVKDTQYF. The chain carries TRBV6-6 and TRBJ2-3; D may be TRBD2 (7 bases). This CDR3 region has 15 residues. The germline V gene encodes CDR1 MNHNY and CDR2 SVGAGI (reference sequence). V shed 5 bases and J shed 6 bases, with 18 bases lying between them.

V and J are TRBV29-1 and TRBJ2-1; the match to TRBD2 covers 9 bases. Trimming removed 1 base from V and 10 bases from J; junction bases left unmatched: 11. The CDR3 totals 15 residues. The germline gives CDR1 SQVTM, CDR2 ANQGSEA. For the CDR3, the DNA is TGCAGCGTTGAAGTCCGGCGGGGGGGGGCATGGGAGCAGTTCTTC. This sequence encodes CSVEVRRGGAWEQFF.

J is TRBJ2-1 and V is TRBV15; D is perhaps TRBD2 (6 bases). V was trimmed by 0 bases and J by 2 bases, leaving 11 bases between them. The CDR3 extends over 16 amino acids. Germline values: CDR1 LNHNV, CDR2 YYDKDF (reference sequence). The CDR3 region has the DNA TGTGCCACCAGCAGAGATGATAGCGGAACCTACAATGAGCAGTTCTTC. This sequence encodes CATSRDDSGTYNEQFF.

This chain connects TRBV27 to TRBJ1-6; TRBD1 might be the D (5 bases). This CDR3 has 16 residues. The V and J ends lost 4 bases and 8 bases respectively, with 18 bases between them. Germline V gene sequence: CDR1 MNHEY, CDR2 SMNVEV (reference sequence). The CDR3 DNA reads as TGTGCCAGCAGTTCCTCACGGGGGGAGGCACATTCACCCCTCCACTTT. Translated: CASSSSRGEAHSPLHF.

This clone came up a few times. The V and J genes are TRBV4-1 and TRBJ2-2; the D gene is possibly TRBD1 (5 bases). The CDR3 contains 18 residues. V lost 0 bases and J 0 bases, leaving 14 bases between the germline ends. The germline V gene encodes CDR1 MGHRA and CDR2 YSYEKL. CDR3 sequence reads: CASSQESRGFSNTGELFF. For the CDR3, the DNA is TGCGCCAGCAGCCAAGAATCAAGGGGATTCTCGAACACCGGGGAGCTGTTTTTT.

This clone was detected once. This sequence joins TRBV19 and TRBJ2-7, with D possibly being TRBD1 (6 bases). Trimming took 6 bases from V and 6 from J, leaving 12 bases between them. CDR3 length: 12 residues. Germline assignment: CDR1 LNHDA and CDR2 SQIVND (reference sequence). CDR3 DNA: TGTGCCAGTAGCAAAGACAGGAGCGAGCAGTACTTC. It is translated as CASSKDRSEQYF.

Here the CDR3 DNA reads TGTGCCAGCAGTGATTTTCGACAGGGGGCATTGGATGAAAAACTGTTTTTT. Translation gives CASSDFRQGALDEKLFF. The chain uses TRBV6-1 and TRBJ1-4, with 10 positions matching TRBD1. The germline gives CDR1 MNHNS, CDR2 SASEGT. This CDR3 region has 17 residues. The ends lost 3 bases at V and 6 bases at J; junction bases unmatched: 10.

The chain couples TRBV19 to TRBJ1-2; D is possibly TRBD1 (5 bases). The CDR3 spans 16 residues. Trimming took 1 base from V and 4 from J, leaving 16 bases between them. Germline values: CDR1 LNHDA, CDR2 SQIVND (reference sequence). In nucleotides, the CDR3 is TGTGCCAGTAGTATAGGTGGGACTTCGATCATCTATGGCTACACCTTC. Protein product: CASSIGGTSIIYGYTF.

This chain connects TRBV5-6 to TRBJ2-6; no reliable D call. Germline V gene sequence: CDR1 SGHDT, CDR2 YYEEEE. The CDR3 sequence is 15 residues long. The V end lost 4 bases, the J end lost 1 base, and 9 bases lay between the germline ends. DNA for the CDR3: TGTGCCAGCAGCCGGATGGGGTCTGGGGCCAACGTCCTGACTTTC. This sequence encodes CASSRMGSGANVLTF. The entire variable domain, with the rest obtained from reference TRBV5-6 and TRBJ2-6, is as follows: DAGVTQSPTHLIKTRGQQVTLRCSPKSGHDTVSWYQQALGQGPQFIFQYYEEEERQRGNFPDRFSGHQFPNYSSELNVNALLLGDSALYLCASSRMGSGANVLTFGAGSRLTVL.

This clone was picked up one time. DNA of the CDR3: TGTGCCAGCAGGGAGACAGGGCAAGGCGAGCAGTACTTC. Translation gives CASRETGQGEQYF. V and J are TRBV7-9 and TRBJ2-7, with 7 bases aligning to TRBD1. Germline V gene sequence: CDR1 SEHNR, CDR2 FQNEAQ (reference sequence). This CDR3 region has 13 residues. The V segment lost 6 bases and the J segment 6 bases; nucleotides outside the gene matches: 8.

CDR3 coding DNA: TGTGCCAGCAGCCGGACAGGCGCACCCACCTACGAGCAGTACTTC. Encoded protein: CASSRTGAPTYEQYF. The chain couples TRBV2 to TRBJ2-7; 7 positions agree with TRBD1. Germline trimming cut 6 bases from V and 2 bases from J; bases unmatched to any gene: 10. Germline V gene data show CDR1 as SNHLY and CDR2 as FYNNEI. The CDR3 has 15 residues.

The rearrangement uses TRBV9 and TRBJ1-2; D ambiguous. In germline, CDR1 is SGDLS, CDR2 YYNGEE. Trimming cost V 6 bases and J 4 bases, with 10 bases left between them. There are 12 residues in the CDR3. DNA for the CDR3: TGTGCCAGCACACTCCGCCCCTATGGCTACACCTTC. The encoded protein is CASTLRPYGYTF.

This sequence joins TRBV7-9 and TRBJ1-5; D unclear. Trimming cost V 0 bases and J 4 bases, with 7 bases left between them. The germline V gene has CDR1 SEHNR and CDR2 FQNEAQ (reference sequence). CDR3 length: 14 residues. The CDR3 bases are TGTGCCAGCAGCTTAGCCGGCCCGAATCAGCCCCAGCATTTT. It yields the protein CASSLAGPNQPQHF.

A single count supports this clone. The chain is built from TRBV5-1 and TRBJ2-1; 9 bases are a match to TRBD2. V dropped 0 bases and J dropped 2; count of bases not matched to a gene: 3. Per the germline V gene, CDR1 is SGHRS and CDR2 is YFSETQ. The CDR3 totals 16 residues. The CDR3 is CASSLAGGGAYNEQFF. Written as DNA, the CDR3 is TGCGCCAGCAGCTTGGCCGGCGGGGGGGCCTACAATGAGCAGTTCTTC.

V usage is TRBV2 and J usage is TRBJ1-4; 8 bases match TRBD1. This CDR3 has 14 residues. Germline lookup yields CDR1 SNHLY and CDR2 FYNNEI. V lost 7 bases and J lost 3; bases outside the gene matches: 4. The DNA for the CDR3 is TGTGCCAGCACTCAGGACAGGGCTAATGAAAAACTGTTTTTT. Protein product: CASTQDRANEKLFF.

This chain uses TRBV4-1 with TRBJ1-1; D is ambiguous. The CDR3 is 15 amino acids. V shed 5 bases and J shed 4 bases, with 17 bases lying between them. Per germline, CDR1 MGHRA and CDR2 YSYEKL. CDR3 sequence (DNA): TGCGCCAGCAGCTACCGGGGTAAGGAGCGCACTGAAGCTTTCTTT. It is translated as CASSYRGKERTEAFF.